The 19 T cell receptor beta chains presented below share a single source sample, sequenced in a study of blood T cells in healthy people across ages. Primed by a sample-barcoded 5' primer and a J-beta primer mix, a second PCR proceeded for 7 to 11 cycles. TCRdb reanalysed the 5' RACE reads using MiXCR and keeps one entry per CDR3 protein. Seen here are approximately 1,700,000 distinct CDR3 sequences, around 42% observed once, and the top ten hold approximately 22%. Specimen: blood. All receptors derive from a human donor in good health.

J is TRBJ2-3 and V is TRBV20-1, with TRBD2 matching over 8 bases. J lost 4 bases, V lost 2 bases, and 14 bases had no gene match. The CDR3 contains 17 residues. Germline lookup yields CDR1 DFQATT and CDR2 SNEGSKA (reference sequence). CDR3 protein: CSARPFIFGGVPDTQYF. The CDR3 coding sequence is TGCAGTGCTAGACCCTTTATCTTCGGGGGGGTCCCAGATACGCAGTATTTT.

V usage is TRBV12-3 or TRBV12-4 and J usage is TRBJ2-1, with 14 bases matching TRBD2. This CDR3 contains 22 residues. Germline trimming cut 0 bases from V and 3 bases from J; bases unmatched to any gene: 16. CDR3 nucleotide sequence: TGTGCCAGCAGTTTAGCTCGAGGGGTCCCGACTAGCGGGGGGGAGCACTACAATGAGCAGTTCTTC. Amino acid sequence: CASSLARGVPTSGGEHYNEQFF.

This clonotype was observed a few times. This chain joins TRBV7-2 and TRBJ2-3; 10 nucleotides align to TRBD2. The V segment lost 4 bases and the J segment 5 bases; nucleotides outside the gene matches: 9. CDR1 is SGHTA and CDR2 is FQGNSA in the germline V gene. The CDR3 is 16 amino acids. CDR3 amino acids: CASSSQVAGGGDTQYF. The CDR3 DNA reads TGTGCCAGCAGCTCGCAAGTAGCGGGAGGAGGAGATACGCAGTATTTT.

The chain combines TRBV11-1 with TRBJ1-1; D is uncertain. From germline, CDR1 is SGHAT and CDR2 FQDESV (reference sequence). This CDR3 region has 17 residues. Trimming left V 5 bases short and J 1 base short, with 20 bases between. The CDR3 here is CASSRARVPNKNTEAFF. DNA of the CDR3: TGTGCCAGCAGCCGAGCGAGGGTCCCTAATAAGAACACTGAAGCTTTCTTT.

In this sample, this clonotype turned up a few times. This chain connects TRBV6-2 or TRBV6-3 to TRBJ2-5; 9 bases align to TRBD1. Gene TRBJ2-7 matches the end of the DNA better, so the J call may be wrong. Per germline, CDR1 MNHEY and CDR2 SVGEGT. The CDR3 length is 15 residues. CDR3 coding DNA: TGTGCCAGCAGTTACTTCGGGACAGGGTTCGACGAGCAGTACTTC. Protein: CASSYFGTGFDEQYF.

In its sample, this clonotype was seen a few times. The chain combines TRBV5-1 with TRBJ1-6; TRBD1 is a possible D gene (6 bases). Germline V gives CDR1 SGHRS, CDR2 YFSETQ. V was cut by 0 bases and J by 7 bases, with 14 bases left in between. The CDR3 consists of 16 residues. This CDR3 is CASSLEVIRGNSPLHF. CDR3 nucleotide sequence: TGCGCCAGCAGCTTGGAGGTGATCAGGGGAAATTCACCCCTCCACTTT.

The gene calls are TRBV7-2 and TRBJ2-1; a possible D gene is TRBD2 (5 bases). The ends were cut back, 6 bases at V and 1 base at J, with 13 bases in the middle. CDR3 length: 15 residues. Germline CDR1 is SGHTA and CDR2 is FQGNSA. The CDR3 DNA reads TGTGCCAGCAGGGGAGAGGTTCGGTCCTACAATGAGCAGTTCTTC. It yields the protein CASRGEVRSYNEQFF. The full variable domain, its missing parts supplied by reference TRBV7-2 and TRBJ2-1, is GAGVSQSPSNKVTEKGKDVELRCDPISGHTALYWYRQSLGQGLEFLIYFQGNSAPDKSGLPSDRFSAERTGGSVSTLTIQRTQQEDSAVYLCASRGEVRSYNEQFFGPGTRLTVL.

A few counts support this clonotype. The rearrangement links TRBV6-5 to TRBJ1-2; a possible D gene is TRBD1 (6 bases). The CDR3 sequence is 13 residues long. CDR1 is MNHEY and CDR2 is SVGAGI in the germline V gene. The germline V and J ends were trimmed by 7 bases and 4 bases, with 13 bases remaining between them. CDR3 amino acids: CASTQGPVYGYTF. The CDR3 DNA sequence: TGTGCCAGCACCCAGGGGCCAGTCTATGGCTACACCTTC.

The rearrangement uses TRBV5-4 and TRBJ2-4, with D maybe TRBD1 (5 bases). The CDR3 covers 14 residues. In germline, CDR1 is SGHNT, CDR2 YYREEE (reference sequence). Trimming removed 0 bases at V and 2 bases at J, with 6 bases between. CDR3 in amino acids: CASSLEDTKNIQYF. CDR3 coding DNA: TGTGCCAGCAGCTTGGAGGACACCAAAAACATTCAGTACTTC.

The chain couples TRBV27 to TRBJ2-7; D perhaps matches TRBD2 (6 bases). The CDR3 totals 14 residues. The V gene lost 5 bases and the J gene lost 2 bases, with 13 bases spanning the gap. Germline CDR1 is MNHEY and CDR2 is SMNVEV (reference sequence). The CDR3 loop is CASSRSGLTYEQYF. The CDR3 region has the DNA TGTGCCAGCAGTCGAAGCGGGCTGACCTACGAGCAGTACTTC.

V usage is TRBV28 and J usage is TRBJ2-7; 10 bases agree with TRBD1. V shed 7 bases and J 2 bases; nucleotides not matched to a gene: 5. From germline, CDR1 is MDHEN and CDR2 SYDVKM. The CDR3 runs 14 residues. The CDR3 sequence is CASTRQGAPYEQYF. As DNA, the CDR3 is TGTGCCAGCACCCGACAGGGGGCACCCTACGAGCAGTACTTC.

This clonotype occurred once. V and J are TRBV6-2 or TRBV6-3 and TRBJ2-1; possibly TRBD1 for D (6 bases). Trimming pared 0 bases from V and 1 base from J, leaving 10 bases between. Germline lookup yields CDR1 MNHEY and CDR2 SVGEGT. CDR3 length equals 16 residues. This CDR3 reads CASSYSSRGSYNEQFF. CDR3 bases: TGTGCCAGCAGTTACTCGAGCAGGGGTTCCTACAATGAGCAGTTCTTC.

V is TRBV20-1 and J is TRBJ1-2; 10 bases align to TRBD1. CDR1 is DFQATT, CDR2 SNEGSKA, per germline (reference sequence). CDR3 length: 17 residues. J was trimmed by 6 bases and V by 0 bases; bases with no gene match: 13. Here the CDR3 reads CSARDETGGSWLNGYTF. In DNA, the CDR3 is TGCAGTGCTAGAGATGAGACAGGGGGCTCTTGGTTGAATGGCTACACCTTC.

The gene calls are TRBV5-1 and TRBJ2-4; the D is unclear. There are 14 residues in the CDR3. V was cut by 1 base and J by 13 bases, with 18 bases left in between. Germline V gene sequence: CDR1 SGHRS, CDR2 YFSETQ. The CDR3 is CASSLSGPYNEQYF. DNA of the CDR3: TGCGCCAGCAGCTTGAGTGGACCCTACAATGAGCAGTACTTC.

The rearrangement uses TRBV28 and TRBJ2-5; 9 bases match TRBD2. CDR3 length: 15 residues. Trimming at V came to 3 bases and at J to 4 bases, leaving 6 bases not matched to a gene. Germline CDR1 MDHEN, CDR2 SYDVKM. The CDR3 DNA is TGTGCCAGCAGTTTCCTGGTTAGCGGGGGAGAGACCCAGTACTTC. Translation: CASSFLVSGGETQYF.

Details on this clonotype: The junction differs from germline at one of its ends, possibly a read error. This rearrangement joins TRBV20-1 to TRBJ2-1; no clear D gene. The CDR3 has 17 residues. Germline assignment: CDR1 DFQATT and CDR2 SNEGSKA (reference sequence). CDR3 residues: CSAEDFHTAISHNEQFF. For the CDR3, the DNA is TGCAGTGCAGAAGACTTCCATACGGCCATCTCCCACAATGAGCAGTTCTTC.

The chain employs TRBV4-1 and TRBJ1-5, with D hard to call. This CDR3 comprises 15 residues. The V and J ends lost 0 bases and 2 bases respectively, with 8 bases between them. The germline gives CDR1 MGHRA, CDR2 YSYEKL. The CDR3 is CASSQERFGNQPQHF. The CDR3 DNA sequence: TGCGCCAGCAGCCAAGAGAGGTTTGGCAATCAGCCCCAGCATTTT.

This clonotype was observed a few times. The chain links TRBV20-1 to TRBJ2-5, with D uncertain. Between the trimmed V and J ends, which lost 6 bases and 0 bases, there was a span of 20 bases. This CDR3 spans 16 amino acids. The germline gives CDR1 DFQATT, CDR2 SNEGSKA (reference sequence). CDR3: CSAISPYRADQETQYF. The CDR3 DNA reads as TGCAGTGCCATCTCACCATACCGAGCCGACCAAGAGACCCAGTACTTC.

The chain's CDR3 is CASSLLYSTDTQYF. CDR3 DNA: TGTGCCAGCAGCTTACTATATAGCACAGATACGCAGTATTTT. The chain has TRBV7-3 and TRBJ2-3; no firm D call. Germline CDR1 is SGHTA and CDR2 is FQGTGA. The V and J ends lost 2 bases and 0 bases respectively, with 6 bases between them. CDR3 length: 14 amino acids.